This TCR beta chain came from a study of T cells after yellow fever vaccination. Study information: Libraries from low-cell-number fractions were prepared with the SMART-Seq v4 Ultra Low Input RNA kit. Findings and limits, study-wide: Although most clonotypes did not, a small share appeared in both CD4 and CD8 compartments. Abundant bulk-derived clonotypes could contaminate FACS-sorted repertoires.

J was trimmed by 5 bases and V by 3 bases; bases with no gene match: 5. The CDR3 spans 15 residues. Germline values: CDR1 SGDLS, CDR2 YYNGEE. Comments on this clonotype: The antigen remains unidentified.

TCRdb re-called the 5' RACE reads with MiXCR, one entry per CDR3 protein. Of nearly 300,000 distinct CDR3 sequences in the sample, roughly 8.7% are singletons; the top ten hold around 3.3%. This specimen was CD4+ T cells sorted from PBMCs, taken 5 days after the yellow fever booster vaccination. This chain connects TRBV9 to TRBJ2-5; 12 bases are shared with TRBD2. The receptor comes from a man between 18 and 35 years old who received the YFV17D yellow fever vaccine. CDR3 loop: CASSASGGAVETQYF. The CDR3 DNA is TGTGCCAGCAGCGCTAGCGGGGGGGCGGTCGAGACCCAGTACTTC.